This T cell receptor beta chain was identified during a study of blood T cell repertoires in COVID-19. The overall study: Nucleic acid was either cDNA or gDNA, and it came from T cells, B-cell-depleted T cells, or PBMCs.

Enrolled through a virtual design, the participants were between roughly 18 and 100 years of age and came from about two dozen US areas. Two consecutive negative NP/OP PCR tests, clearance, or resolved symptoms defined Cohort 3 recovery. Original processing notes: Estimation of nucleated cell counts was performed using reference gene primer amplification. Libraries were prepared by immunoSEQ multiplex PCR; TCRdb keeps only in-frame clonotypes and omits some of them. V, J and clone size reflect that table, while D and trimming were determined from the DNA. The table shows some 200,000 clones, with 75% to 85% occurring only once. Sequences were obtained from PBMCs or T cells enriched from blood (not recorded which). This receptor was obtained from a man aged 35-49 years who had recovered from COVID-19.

The CDR3: CASSPRDRPGLGYTF. CDR3 nucleotides: TGTGCCAGCAGCCCTCGGGACAGGCCCGGCCTAGGCTACACCTTC. This chain links TRBV9 with TRBJ1-2; 8 bases line up with TRBD1. CDR3 size: 15 residues. The J segment lost 8 bases and the V segment lost 4 bases, leaving 13 bases of the junction unmatched. CDR1 SGDLS and CDR2 YYNGEE come from the germline V gene.